A selection of T cell receptor beta chains follows, all from one sample in a study of beta chain features in type 1 diabetes. Some clones are missing from TCRdb's copy, which holds only in-frame ones; the method was immunoSEQ multiplex PCR. The sample contains just over 450,000 clones, approximately 28% of which appear only once. Source material: naive CD4+ T cells from blood. These receptor sequences come from a man between 18 and 35 years old in good health. CDR3s include the opening cysteine and the closing phenylalanine or tryptophan. Fields, in order: CDR3 protein, V gene, J gene.

CDR3aa: CASSLNSNQPQHF
v_gene: TRBV7-2
j_gene: TRBJ1-5

CDR3aa: CSAGQVRNEQYF
v_gene: TRBV29-1
j_gene: TRBJ2-7

CDR3aa: CAISESDRIAKNIQYF
v_gene: TRBV10-3
j_gene: TRBJ2-4

CDR3aa: CASSVELAGEGETQYF
v_gene: TRBV9
j_gene: TRBJ2-5

CDR3aa: CDSSLLGKETQYF
v_gene: TRBV7-8
j_gene: TRBJ2-5

CDR3aa: CASSLSGEQFF
v_gene: TRBV5-1
j_gene: TRBJ2-1

CDR3aa: CSVARDRSYEQYF
v_gene: TRBV29-1
j_gene: TRBJ2-7

CDR3aa: CASSESPSSYEQYF
v_gene: TRBV6-1
j_gene: TRBJ2-7

CDR3aa: CATALGAIYNEQFF
v_gene: TRBV15
j_gene: TRBJ2-1

CDR3aa: CASSFVGGYGYTF
v_gene: TRBV27
j_gene: TRBJ1-2

CDR3aa: CASSELAGGADTQYF
v_gene: TRBV25-1
j_gene: TRBJ2-3

CDR3aa: CAWANRVAGELFF
v_gene: TRBV30
j_gene: TRBJ2-2

CDR3aa: CASSEWGYEQYF
v_gene: TRBV2
j_gene: TRBJ2-7

CDR3aa: CASSQIYNEQFF
v_gene: TRBV6-1
j_gene: TRBJ2-1

CDR3aa: CASSGTSGSSRVEYF
v_gene: TRBV6-1
j_gene: TRBJ2-7

CDR3aa: CASSVAQNTEAFF
v_gene: TRBV9
j_gene: TRBJ1-1

CDR3aa: CASSDGYQPQHF
v_gene: TRBV2
j_gene: TRBJ1-5

CDR3aa: CASSQDRRGAIYNEQFF
v_gene: TRBV4-2
j_gene: TRBJ2-1

CDR3aa: CASSLRSVAETQYF
v_gene: TRBV7-9
j_gene: TRBJ2-5

CDR3aa: CSVVSTSTDTQYF
v_gene: TRBV29-1
j_gene: TRBJ2-3

CDR3aa: CSVDGPLNTEAFF
v_gene: TRBV29-1
j_gene: TRBJ1-1

CDR3aa: CASSRTLAQTADTQYF
v_gene: TRBV28
j_gene: TRBJ2-3

CDR3aa: CASSPSRTAVNTEAFF
v_gene: TRBV18
j_gene: TRBJ1-1

CDR3aa: CASSLALAGGYEQYF
v_gene: TRBV7-2
j_gene: TRBJ2-7

CDR3aa: CSVETGLGTTDTQYF
v_gene: TRBV29-1
j_gene: TRBJ2-3

CDR3aa: CASSIAGPVYEQFF
v_gene: TRBV19
j_gene: TRBJ2-1

CDR3aa: CAWSVGLAKNIQYF
v_gene: TRBV30
j_gene: TRBJ2-4

CDR3aa: CASSHGGSSYNEQFF
v_gene: TRBV9
j_gene: TRBJ2-1

CDR3aa: CASSQSGPGFDEQYF
v_gene: TRBV23-1
j_gene: TRBJ2-7

CDR3aa: CASSQDVYQETQYF
v_gene: TRBV4-2
j_gene: TRBJ2-5

CDR3aa: CAISPLSSGEQYF
v_gene: TRBV10-3
j_gene: TRBJ2-7

CDR3aa: CSVETSGASTDTQYF
v_gene: TRBV29-1
j_gene: TRBJ2-3

CDR3aa: CASSSDRAEQYF
v_gene: TRBV7-2
j_gene: TRBJ2-7

CDR3aa: CSASTYEQYF
v_gene: TRBV20-1
j_gene: TRBJ2-7

CDR3aa: CASGMGTTYNEQFF
v_gene: TRBV6-6
j_gene: TRBJ2-1

CDR3aa: CASSTPGSFKGYTF
v_gene: TRBV28
j_gene: TRBJ1-2

CDR3aa: CAWARDISYEQYF
v_gene: TRBV30
j_gene: TRBJ2-7

CDR3aa: CASSKGYQETQYF
v_gene: TRBV5-1
j_gene: TRBJ2-5

CDR3aa: CATSSQRNEQFF
v_gene: TRBV15
j_gene: TRBJ2-1

CDR3aa: CASSPPGGTQYF
v_gene: TRBV14
j_gene: TRBJ2-3

CDR3aa: CASSSRRNMNTEAFF
v_gene: TRBV7-2
j_gene: TRBJ1-1

CDR3aa: CSVVGNSYEQYF
v_gene: TRBV29-1
j_gene: TRBJ2-7

CDR3aa: CASLGYSNQPQHF
v_gene: TRBV30
j_gene: TRBJ1-5

CDR3aa: CASSLSPVGETQYF
v_gene: TRBV5-1
j_gene: TRBJ2-5

CDR3aa: CASSPSTGGAYEQYF
v_gene: TRBV11-1
j_gene: TRBJ2-7

CDR3aa: CASSLGPDYEQYF
v_gene: TRBV5-4
j_gene: TRBJ2-7

CDR3aa: CSVEVGGNQPQHF
v_gene: TRBV29-1
j_gene: TRBJ1-5

CDR3aa: CASSLVNGELFF
v_gene: TRBV5-1
j_gene: TRBJ2-2

CDR3aa: CASSQVPGTGSYEQYF
v_gene: TRBV4-2
j_gene: TRBJ2-7

CDR3aa: CSVETGYNEQYF
v_gene: TRBV29-1
j_gene: TRBJ2-7

CDR3aa: CASSPLGIGSNQPQHF
v_gene: TRBV4-2
j_gene: TRBJ1-5

CDR3aa: CASSEPGTGAYYYGYTF
v_gene: TRBV25-1
j_gene: TRBJ1-2

CDR3aa: CASSPFRSSYNEQFF
v_gene: TRBV7-2
j_gene: TRBJ2-1